The rows below give T cell receptor beta chains drawn from one sample of a study of T cells in Graves' hyperthyroidism and ophthalmopathy. A single record per CDR3 protein comes from TCRdb applying MiXCR to the multiplex PCR reads. The table includes about 640,000 distinct CDR3 sequences, less than 25% detected once. Specimen: blood. The receptor set was obtained from a man aged 25 to 40 with Graves' ophthalmopathy. Each CDR3 is given with its conserved first and last residue. The order of the fields is J gene, V gene, clone size, D gene, CDR3 protein, CDR3 DNA. The D gene is left open where the match is weak. The size field is filled for only some rows; it gives once, few, many or a size class.

J gene: TRBJ2-5
V gene: TRBV20-1
clone size: many
D gene: TRBD1
CDR3 protein: CSAGTGQETQYF
CDR3 DNA: TGCAGTGCTGGGACAGGCCAAGAGACCCAGTACTTC

J gene: TRBJ2-1
V gene: TRBV7-9
clone size: many
D gene: TRBD2
CDR3 protein: CASGGRWNEQFF
CDR3 DNA: TGTGCCAGCGGCGGGAGGTGGAATGAGCAGTTCTTC

J gene: TRBJ1-2
V gene: TRBV7-9
clone size: .
D gene: .
CDR3 protein: CASSSTGNAWDGYTF
CDR3 DNA: TGTGCCAGCAGCTCTACCGGGAACGCCTGGGACGGCTACACCTTC

J gene: TRBJ2-5
V gene: TRBV7-9
clone size: .
D gene: TRBD1
CDR3 protein: CASSSTRGGEETQYF
CDR3 DNA: TGTGCCAGCAGCTCCACCCGAGGGGGCGAAGAGACCCAGTACTTC

J gene: TRBJ2-2
V gene: TRBV6-9
clone size: .
D gene: TRBD2
CDR3 protein: CASTSLLTSGRMTGELFF
CDR3 DNA: TGTGCCAGCACTTCCCTATTAACTAGCGGGAGGATGACCGGGGAGCTGTTTTTT

J gene: TRBJ2-5
V gene: TRBV28
clone size: .
D gene: .
CDR3 protein: CASSTKETQYF
CDR3 DNA: TGTGCCAGCAGTACAAAAGAGACCCAGTACTTC

J gene: TRBJ2-1
V gene: TRBV3-1
clone size: many
D gene: .
CDR3 protein: CASSQGLSMKQFF
CDR3 DNA: TGTGCCAGCAGCCAAGGACTATCGATGAAACAGTTCTTC

J gene: TRBJ1-5
V gene: TRBV6-1
clone size: .
D gene: TRBD1
CDR3 protein: CASSKNRGGNQPQHF
CDR3 DNA: TGTGCCAGCAGCAAGAACAGGGGCGGAAATCAGCCCCAGCATTTT

J gene: TRBJ2-7
V gene: TRBV4-3
clone size: few
D gene: TRBD1
CDR3 protein: CASSRDRDRTYEQYF
CDR3 DNA: TGCGCCAGCAGCCGAGACCGGGACAGGACCTACGAGCAGTACTTC

J gene: TRBJ2-2
V gene: TRBV12-5
clone size: .
D gene: TRBD1
CDR3 protein: CASGSGDRGNTGELFF
CDR3 DNA: TGTGCTAGTGGTTCGGGGGACAGGGGGAACACCGGGGAGCTGTTTTTT

J gene: TRBJ2-7
V gene: TRBV12-3/TRBV12-4
clone size: .
D gene: TRBD1
CDR3 protein: CASSLAQGAQGEQYF
CDR3 DNA: TGTGCCAGCAGTTTAGCACAGGGGGCCCAGGGCGAGCAGTACTTC

J gene: TRBJ1-1
V gene: TRBV20-1
clone size: few
D gene: .
CDR3 protein: CSASDNLEAFF
CDR3 DNA: TGCAGTGCTAGTGATAATCTGGAGGCTTTCTTT

J gene: TRBJ2-7
V gene: TRBV7-6
clone size: few
D gene: TRBD1
CDR3 protein: CASSLKAPVGGQGSYEQYF
CDR3 DNA: TGTGCCAGCAGCTTAAAGGCCCCAGTTGGGGGACAGGGGTCATACGAGCAGTACTTC

J gene: TRBJ2-1
V gene: TRBV12-3/TRBV12-4
clone size: .
D gene: TRBD1
CDR3 protein: CASRLESRDREQFF
CDR3 DNA: TGTGCCAGCCGCTTGGAGTCCCGGGACAGGGAGCAGTTCTTC

J gene: TRBJ2-7
V gene: TRBV6-1
clone size: few
D gene: TRBD1
CDR3 protein: CASSEGQGWEQYF
CDR3 DNA: TGTGCCAGCAGCGAGGGACAGGGGTGGGAGCAGTACTTC

J gene: TRBJ1-1
V gene: TRBV28
clone size: many
D gene: .
CDR3 protein: CASSFVQGRGLDTEAFF
CDR3 DNA: TGTGCCAGCAGTTTCGTTCAGGGCCGGGGGTTGGACACTGAAGCTTTCTTT

J gene: TRBJ1-5
V gene: TRBV28
clone size: many
D gene: TRBD1
CDR3 protein: CASSSRDRDNQPQHF
CDR3 DNA: TGTGCCAGCAGTTCCCGGGACAGGGACAATCAGCCCCAGCATTTT

J gene: TRBJ2-7
V gene: TRBV11-1
clone size: few
D gene: TRBD2
CDR3 protein: CASSLDIAGGIYEQYF
CDR3 DNA: TGTGCCAGCAGCTTAGATATAGCGGGGGGAATCTACGAGCAGTACTTC

J gene: TRBJ2-1
V gene: TRBV29-1
clone size: .
D gene: .
CDR3 protein: CSVKGLYNEQFF
CDR3 DNA: TGCAGCGTTAAAGGGCTGTACAATGAGCAGTTCTTC

J gene: TRBJ2-2
V gene: TRBV29-1
clone size: .
D gene: TRBD2
CDR3 protein: CSVEGTSDANTGELFF
CDR3 DNA: TGCAGCGTTGAAGGGACTAGCGACGCGAACACCGGGGAGCTGTTTTTT

J gene: TRBJ1-2
V gene: TRBV12-3/TRBV12-4
clone size: many
D gene: .
CDR3 protein: CASSQQGDYGYTF
CDR3 DNA: TGTGCCAGCAGCCAACAGGGCGACTATGGCTACACCTTC

J gene: TRBJ1-1
V gene: TRBV18
clone size: many
D gene: .
CDR3 protein: CASSQGSANTEAFF
CDR3 DNA: TGTGCCAGCTCTCAGGGGTCCGCGAACACTGAAGCTTTCTTT

J gene: TRBJ2-1
V gene: TRBV5-6
clone size: .
D gene: .
CDR3 protein: CASSFFWSYNEQFF
CDR3 DNA: TGTGCCAGCAGCTTCTTCTGGTCCTACAATGAGCAGTTCTTC

J gene: TRBJ2-1
V gene: TRBV30
clone size: few
D gene: .
CDR3 protein: CAWRGFGQYEQFF
CDR3 DNA: TGTGCCTGGAGGGGGTTTGGGCAATATGAGCAGTTCTTC

J gene: TRBJ1-1
V gene: TRBV25-1
clone size: .
D gene: .
CDR3 protein: CASSAHGSRPTLMNTEAFF
CDR3 DNA: TGTGCCAGCAGTGCCCACGGATCTCGGCCTACTTTGATGAACACTGAAGCTTTCTTT

J gene: TRBJ1-4
V gene: TRBV5-1
clone size: few
D gene: TRBD1
CDR3 protein: CASSPATTGDEKLFF
CDR3 DNA: TGCGCCAGCAGCCCCGCCACGACAGGGGACGAAAAACTGTTTTTT

J gene: TRBJ2-1
V gene: TRBV29-1
clone size: .
D gene: TRBD1
CDR3 protein: CSVSTGDYNEQFF
CDR3 DNA: TGCAGCGTCTCGACAGGGGACTACAATGAGCAGTTCTTC

J gene: TRBJ2-7
V gene: TRBV5-1
clone size: .
D gene: TRBD2
CDR3 protein: CAGSFSGKDEQYF
CDR3 DNA: TGCGCCGGGTCGTTTAGCGGGAAAGACGAGCAGTACTTC

J gene: TRBJ2-1
V gene: TRBV5-1
clone size: few
D gene: TRBD2
CDR3 protein: CASSLAVPNEQFF
CDR3 DNA: TGCGCCAGCTCCCTAGCGGTTCCCAATGAGCAGTTCTTC

J gene: TRBJ1-4
V gene: TRBV15
clone size: many
D gene: .
CDR3 protein: CATSREGVANEKLFF
CDR3 DNA: TGTGCCACCAGCAGAGAAGGGGTCGCTAATGAAAAACTGTTTTTT

J gene: TRBJ2-1
V gene: TRBV5-1
clone size: many
D gene: TRBD2
CDR3 protein: CASSWASAGAYNEQFF
CDR3 DNA: TGCGCCAGCAGCTGGGCCTCAGCGGGAGCCTACAATGAGCAGTTCTTC

J gene: TRBJ1-2
V gene: TRBV11-2
clone size: many
D gene: .
CDR3 protein: CASSRDGNYGYTF
CDR3 DNA: TGTGCCAGCAGCCGCGACGGGAACTATGGCTACACCTTC

J gene: TRBJ1-2
V gene: TRBV5-1
clone size: few
D gene: .
CDR3 protein: CASSLASAGYGYTF
CDR3 DNA: TGCGCCAGCAGCTTGGCCAGCGCGGGCTATGGCTACACCTTC

J gene: TRBJ2-7
V gene: TRBV3-1
clone size: few
D gene: TRBD2
CDR3 protein: CASSPRTSGGQYF
CDR3 DNA: TGTGCCAGCAGCCCGCGGACTAGCGGTGGGCAGTACTTC

J gene: TRBJ1-1
V gene: TRBV12-3/TRBV12-4
clone size: many
D gene: TRBD1
CDR3 protein: CASSRGQGFDNTEAFF
CDR3 DNA: TGTGCCAGCAGCCGAGGACAGGGCTTTGATAACACTGAAGCTTTCTTT

J gene: TRBJ2-7
V gene: TRBV13
clone size: .
D gene: TRBD1
CDR3 protein: CASSLTGAGDQYEQYF
CDR3 DNA: TGTGCCAGCAGCTTAACAGGGGCAGGGGACCAATACGAGCAGTACTTC

J gene: TRBJ2-3
V gene: TRBV7-9
clone size: few
D gene: .
CDR3 protein: CASSYPEGADTQYF
CDR3 DNA: TGTGCCAGCAGTTACCCCGAGGGCGCAGATACGCAGTATTTT

J gene: TRBJ2-3
V gene: TRBV28
clone size: few
D gene: .
CDR3 protein: CASTPFTRFDPDTQYF
CDR3 DNA: TGTGCCAGCACCCCATTTACTAGATTCGATCCAGATACGCAGTATTTT

J gene: TRBJ2-5
V gene: TRBV12-3/TRBV12-4
clone size: .
D gene: .
CDR3 protein: CASSLTRSYQETQYF
CDR3 DNA: TGTGCCAGCAGTCTTACGAGATCGTACCAAGAGACCCAGTACTTC

J gene: TRBJ2-2
V gene: TRBV3-1
clone size: few
D gene: TRBD1
CDR3 protein: CASSPYRGGTGELFF
CDR3 DNA: TGTGCCAGCAGCCCATACAGGGGTGGCACCGGGGAGCTGTTTTTT

J gene: TRBJ2-5
V gene: TRBV7-9
clone size: .
D gene: TRBD1
CDR3 protein: CVSSAYRGLAETQYF
CDR3 DNA: TGTGTCAGCAGCGCATACAGGGGGCTCGCAGAGACCCAGTACTTC

J gene: TRBJ1-1
V gene: TRBV11-2
clone size: many
D gene: .
CDR3 protein: CASSPDRQNTEAFF
CDR3 DNA: TGTGCCAGCAGCCCAGACAGGCAGAACACTGAAGCTTTCTTT

J gene: TRBJ2-1
V gene: TRBV28
clone size: .
D gene: TRBD2
CDR3 protein: CASLGLAGFSNEQFF
CDR3 DNA: TGTGCCAGTCTGGGACTAGCGGGATTTTCGAATGAGCAGTTCTTC

J gene: TRBJ1-4
V gene: TRBV20-1
clone size: .
D gene: .
CDR3 protein: CSASGLGGGEKLFF
CDR3 DNA: TGCAGTGCTAGTGGCTTAGGGGGAGGTGAAAAACTGTTTTTT

J gene: TRBJ2-7
V gene: TRBV7-9
clone size: .
D gene: .
CDR3 protein: CASSSKGQQYF
CDR3 DNA: TGTGCCAGCAGCTCAAAAGGTCAGCAGTACTTC

J gene: TRBJ2-3
V gene: TRBV9
clone size: many
D gene: .
CDR3 protein: CASSVTGASASTDTQYF
CDR3 DNA: TGTGCCAGCAGCGTAACGGGAGCCTCGGCTAGCACAGATACGCAGTATTTT

J gene: TRBJ1-2
V gene: TRBV20-1
clone size: .
D gene: TRBD1
CDR3 protein: CSATNRGHGYTF
CDR3 DNA: TGCAGTGCTACGAACAGGGGACATGGCTACACCTTC

J gene: TRBJ1-1
V gene: TRBV19
clone size: .
D gene: TRBD1
CDR3 protein: CASSPRGGQGFTEAFF
CDR3 DNA: TGTGCCAGTAGTCCCCGTGGGGGACAGGGCTTCACTGAAGCTTTCTTT

J gene: TRBJ1-3
V gene: TRBV12-3/TRBV12-4
clone size: few
D gene: .
CDR3 protein: CASSPAQGNTIYF
CDR3 DNA: TGTGCCAGCAGTCCCGCTCAAGGAAACACCATATATTTT

J gene: TRBJ2-7
V gene: TRBV5-1
clone size: many
D gene: TRBD1
CDR3 protein: CASSYLPGQGAYEQYF
CDR3 DNA: TGCGCCAGCAGCTACCTCCCGGGACAGGGGGCATACGAGCAGTACTTC

J gene: TRBJ1-1
V gene: TRBV20-1
clone size: .
D gene: .
CDR3 protein: CSAGTGSDSFF
CDR3 DNA: TGCAGTGCTGGTACAGGGTCTGATTCCTTCTTT

J gene: TRBJ1-1
V gene: TRBV6-5
clone size: .
D gene: .
CDR3 protein: CASSYSRYSMNTEAFF
CDR3 DNA: TGTGCCAGCAGTTACTCAAGGTATTCTATGAACACTGAAGCTTTCTTT

J gene: TRBJ2-5
V gene: TRBV7-9
clone size: few
D gene: .
CDR3 protein: CASSPGIAVETQYF
CDR3 DNA: TGTGCCAGCAGCCCAGGGATAGCTGTGGAGACCCAGTACTTC

J gene: TRBJ2-1
V gene: TRBV20-1
clone size: .
D gene: TRBD2
CDR3 protein: CSARDRGLNFYEQFF
CDR3 DNA: TGCAGTGCTAGAGATCGGGGACTAAATTTCTATGAGCAGTTCTTC

J gene: TRBJ1-1
V gene: TRBV5-1
clone size: .
D gene: TRBD1
CDR3 protein: CASSLGQGDVTEAFF
CDR3 DNA: TGCGCCAGCAGCTTGGGGCAGGGGGATGTCACTGAAGCTTTCTTT

J gene: TRBJ2-1
V gene: TRBV4-1
clone size: .
D gene: .
CDR3 protein: CASSQDRLEQFF
CDR3 DNA: TGCGCCAGCAGCCAAGACAGGTTGGAGCAGTTCTTC

J gene: TRBJ2-1
V gene: TRBV9
clone size: few
D gene: .
CDR3 protein: CASSVEYSGRGSYNEQFF
CDR3 DNA: TGTGCCAGCAGCGTAGAGTATTCGGGGAGAGGGTCCTACAATGAGCAGTTCTTC

J gene: TRBJ1-5
V gene: TRBV28
clone size: many
D gene: TRBD1
CDR3 protein: CASSLPRLGTGVNQPQHF
CDR3 DNA: TGTGCCAGCAGTCTCCCTCGTTTGGGGACAGGGGTAAATCAGCCCCAGCATTTT

J gene: TRBJ2-1
V gene: TRBV29-1
clone size: few
D gene: TRBD1
CDR3 protein: CSVGQGHDEQFF
CDR3 DNA: TGCAGCGTTGGACAGGGCCATGATGAGCAGTTCTTC